The 21 T cell receptor beta chains reported below all come from one sample, sequenced in a study of shared clonotypes between healthy human individuals. Some clones are missing from TCRdb's copy, which holds only in-frame ones; the method was immunoSEQ multiplex PCR. Of around 1 million clones listed, about 80% are singletons. The sequencing input was memory CD4+ T cells sorted from blood. Regarding subset: CD45RA-negative fraction. These receptor sequences come from a man aged 18 to 29 in good health.

The chain uses TRBV2 and TRBJ2-4, with TRBD2 matching over 10 bases. The CDR3 spans 15 residues. V lost 6 bases, J lost 3 bases, and 5 bases stayed unmatched. Germline values: CDR1 SNHLY, CDR2 FYNNEI. The CDR3 DNA reads as TGTGCCAGCAGCCCCACTAGCGGGAACAAAAACATTCAGTACTTC. Residues: CASSPTSGNKNIQYF.

V and J are TRBV5-1 and TRBJ2-5; the match to TRBD2 covers 7 bases. This CDR3 has 14 amino acids. V dropped 7 bases and J dropped 2; count of bases not matched to a gene: 8. Germline CDR1 SGHRS, CDR2 YFSETQ. The CDR3 bases are TGCGCCAGCGGACAACCGGGACTACAAGAGACCCAGTACTTC. It translates to CASGQPGLQETQYF.

V is TRBV4-2 and J is TRBJ1-5; the D gene is possibly TRBD1 (6 bases). The CDR3 has 15 amino acids. CDR1 and CDR2 (germline): LGHNA, YNFKEQ. Trimming took 2 bases from V and 6 from J, leaving 14 bases between them. CDR3 in amino acids: CASSQSGDLGQPQHF. In nucleotides, the CDR3 is TGTGCCAGCAGCCAATCAGGGGATCTAGGTCAGCCCCAGCATTTT.

The chain uses TRBV5-8 and TRBJ1-3, with no clear D. This CDR3 region has 15 residues. Germline-derived CDR1 and CDR2 are SGHTS and YDEGEE. Trimming removed 4 bases at V and 4 bases at J, with 15 bases between. The CDR3 loop reads CASSHDGSRGNTIYF. CDR3 nucleotides: TGTGCCAGCAGCCACGACGGTTCGAGAGGAAACACCATATATTTT.

The chain couples TRBV2 to TRBJ2-5; D call uncertain. The length of the CDR3 is 12 residues. The V gene's germline CDR1 is SNHLY and CDR2 FYNNEI. V was clipped by 6 bases and J by 2 bases, with 7 bases between them. The CDR3 is CASRAEQETQYF. The CDR3 DNA is TGTGCCAGCAGGGCGGAACAAGAGACCCAGTACTTC.

The sample holds a few counts of this clone. V is TRBV5-1 and J is TRBJ2-3; D may be TRBD2 (5 bases). Trimming cost V 4 bases and J 0 bases, with 6 bases left between them. This CDR3 spans 13 amino acids. Germline CDR1 is SGHRS and CDR2 is YFSETQ. The CDR3 region has the DNA TGCGCCAGCAGCGAGGGCAGCACAGATACGCAGTATTTT. Encoded protein: CASSEGSTDTQYF.

V is TRBV6-1 and J is TRBJ1-2; D is unclear. The CDR3 consists of 12 residues. Per the germline V gene, CDR1 is MNHNS and CDR2 is SASEGT. Trimming pared 6 bases from V and 4 bases from J, leaving 9 bases between. In DNA, the CDR3 is TGTGCCAGCAGCCCACAGTTCTATGGCTACACCTTC. Translation gives CASSPQFYGYTF.

The chain employs TRBV27 and TRBJ2-7, with D unclear. This CDR3 has 13 residues. CDR1 is MNHEY, CDR2 SMNVEV, per germline (reference sequence). V was shortened by 4 bases and J by 1 base, with 8 bases between the two germline ends. CDR3 sequence reads: CASSSDKSYEQYF. CDR3 in DNA: TGTGCCAGCAGTTCAGACAAGTCCTACGAGCAGTACTTC.

The V and J genes are TRBV5-4 and TRBJ2-2, with 10 bases identical to TRBD2. V lost 3 bases and J lost 7; bases outside the gene matches: 9. CDR1 is SGHNT and CDR2 is YYREEE in the germline V gene (reference sequence). There are 16 residues in the CDR3. The CDR3 DNA reads TGTGCCAGCAGCTCACTAGCGGGGAAGAGTGGCGGGGAGCTGTTTTTT. It yields the protein CASSSLAGKSGGELFF.

Turning to this clone: A read error may produce the germline difference seen at one junction end. V usage is TRBV7-7 and J usage is TRBJ1-1, with no clear D. The CDR3 has 15 amino acids. Per the germline V gene, CDR1 is SSHAT and CDR2 is FNYEAQ (reference sequence). CDR3 DNA: TGTGCTAGCAGCTTATTAGGGTCCGGTGACACTGAAGCTTTCTTT. Translating it yields CASSLLGSGDTEAFF.

In its sample, this clone was seen a few times. This rearrangement joins TRBV11-2 to TRBJ1-1; tentative D call: TRBD1 (5 bases). The CDR3 has 14 amino acids. Trimming pared 3 bases from V and 0 bases from J, leaving 8 bases between. Germline CDR1 reads SGHAT; CDR2 reads FQNNGV. The CDR3 bases are TGTGCCAGCAGCTTGTCACAGGTGAACACTGAAGCTTTCTTT. It yields the protein CASSLSQVNTEAFF.

J is TRBJ2-7 and V is TRBV14, with D perhaps given as TRBD1 or TRBD2 (5 bases each). The V end was cut by 4 bases, the J end by 2 bases, with 18 bases between. CDR1 and CDR2 (germline): SGHDN, FVKESK. This CDR3 is 16 amino acids long. CDR3 DNA: TGTGCCAGCAGCCTCGGGACGACAATAGGGGCCTACGAGCAGTACTTC. Its protein product is CASSLGTTIGAYEQYF.

This clone was detected a few times. This chain's CDR3 is CASSSTRLAQNDEQYF. The CDR3 coding sequence is TGTGCCAGCAGCTCAACGCGACTAGCCCAGAACGACGAGCAGTACTTC. The chain links TRBV11-2 to TRBJ2-7, with TRBD2 matching 7 bases. This CDR3 contains 16 residues. Germline V gene sequence: CDR1 SGHAT, CDR2 FQNNGV. Trimming at V came to 4 bases and at J to 5 bases, leaving 14 bases not matched to a gene.

This clone was found once. The chain recombines TRBV6-1 with TRBJ1-6; TRBD1 agrees at 7 bases. Germline values: CDR1 MNHNS, CDR2 SASEGT. The J segment lost 10 bases and the V segment lost 5 bases, leaving 8 bases of the junction unmatched. CDR3 length: 14 residues. The DNA of the CDR3 is TGTGCCAGCAGTACACAGGGGACTCGATCACCCCTCCACTTT. It encodes CASSTQGTRSPLHF.

The chain uses TRBV9 and TRBJ2-3; the D gene is possibly TRBD2 (5 bases). The V and J ends lost 0 bases and 10 bases respectively, with 9 bases between them. Germline-derived CDR1 and CDR2 are SGDLS and YYNGEE. CDR3 length equals 12 residues. The CDR3 bases are TGTGCCAGCAGCGTAGTGGGCGGGTCGCAGTATTTT. Protein: CASSVVGGSQYF.

The chain uses TRBV14 and TRBJ1-1; 9 bases map to TRBD1. The CDR3 is 14 residues long. The germline gives CDR1 SGHDN, CDR2 FVKESK. With V trimmed by 7 bases and J by 5 bases, 8 bases remained unmatched. The CDR3 loop is CASNHRGRGTEAFF. The CDR3 DNA reads as TGTGCCAGCAATCACAGGGGGCGCGGAACTGAAGCTTTCTTT.

This chain joins TRBV15 and TRBJ1-5; tentatively, D is TRBD1 (6 bases). CDR1 is LNHNV, CDR2 YYDKDF, per germline (reference sequence). The V gene lost 5 bases and the J gene lost 0 bases, with 14 bases spanning the gap. This CDR3 contains 16 residues. The CDR3 DNA follows: TGTGCCACCAGCCCAGAGGGGGGAGGTAGCAATCAGCCCCAGCATTTT. Its protein is CATSPEGGGSNQPQHF.

The chain carries TRBV5-1 and TRBJ2-1, with a weak D call TRBD1 (6 bases). This CDR3 contains 16 residues. Germline CDR1 reads SGHRS; CDR2 reads YFSETQ. The V gene lost 0 bases and the J gene lost 2 bases, with 12 bases spanning the gap. CDR3 in DNA: TGCGCCAGCAGCTTGGCCGGGGACACCGCCTACAATGAGCAGTTCTTC. It translates to CASSLAGDTAYNEQFF.

V is TRBV2 and J is TRBJ1-1; D ambiguous. Germline V gives CDR1 SNHLY, CDR2 FYNNEI. Trimming shortened V by 8 bases and J by 3 bases, and 13 bases separated the two germline ends. The CDR3 has 13 amino acids. This chain's CDR3 is CASQRHSDTEAFF. The CDR3 nucleotides are TGTGCCAGCCAAAGGCACAGCGACACTGAAGCTTTCTTT.

V usage is TRBV10-2 and J usage is TRBJ1-4; the D is unclear. The V end lost 0 bases, the J end lost 5 bases, and 10 bases lay between the germline ends. This CDR3 contains 15 residues. Germline V gene data show CDR1 as WSHSY and CDR2 as SAAADI. CDR3 sequence reads: CASSESAGTNEKLFF. The CDR3 DNA follows: TGCGCCAGCAGTGAGTCGGCAGGAACGAATGAAAAACTGTTTTTT.

The V gene is TRBV7-6, the J gene TRBJ1-3; D not certain. Germline CDR1 is SGHVS and CDR2 is FNYEAQ. The CDR3 loop spans 16 amino acids. V was trimmed by 3 bases and J by 0 bases, leaving 12 bases between them. The CDR3 is CASSFGMTLSGNTIYF. In nucleotides, the CDR3 is TGTGCCAGCAGCTTTGGGATGACCCTCTCTGGAAACACCATATATTTT.